This T cell receptor beta chain was found in a study of blood T cells in healthy people across ages. Overall study context: Per every two T cells, about one barcoded beta molecule was captured by template switching. Points from the study as a whole: Donor CMV status, an unknown factor, possibly confounded changes in expanded clonotypes.

Comments on this clonotype: Antigen: not known. Given a much more abundant clone one base away, this may be a read error.

The CDR3 loop spans 15 amino acids. The germline CDR1 and CDR2 sequences are SGHKS and YYEKEE (reference sequence). A sample-barcoded 5' primer and a J-beta primer mix were used in a second PCR of about 7 to 11 cycles. TCRdb reanalysed the 5' RACE reads using MiXCR and keeps one entry per CDR3 protein. Of roughly 900,000 distinct CDR3 sequences listed, under 30% were seen once; the top ten hold about 18%. The V and J genes are TRBV5-5 and TRBJ2-1; 8 bases agree with TRBD1. The J call could be wrong; TRBJ2-7 is a better fit for the DNA end. The sample comprised blood. The TCR originated in a woman older than 75 in good health. The CDR3 spells CASTTGAISYNEQYF. CDR3 nucleotide sequence: TGTGCCAGCACGACAGGGGCCATCTCCTACAATGAGCAGTACTTC.